This T cell receptor (beta chain) is drawn from a study of identical twins. Broader study findings: Possibly, invariant MAIT and iNKT cells partly confounded zero-insertion analyses.

There are 15 residues in the CDR3. V was cut by 3 bases and J by 2 bases, with 11 bases left in between. Template switching added a universal primer binding site, and final cDNA carried unique molecular identifiers. TCRdb called the 5' RACE reads again in MiXCR, with one record for every CDR3 protein. The sample carries fewer than 900,000 distinct CDR3 sequences, 15% to 20% recorded once. This clonotype occurred a few times. Its target is unknown. The same sample was also studied in work on T cells expressing NK-cell markers. That paper adds: The CD3+CD56-NKG2C+ fraction of a handful of donors was also led by these clonotypes.

The V gene is TRBV12-3 or TRBV12-4, the J gene TRBJ2-1; the D is unclear. This TCR came from a young woman in good health. The sample consisted of PBMCs. CDR3 protein: CASSFGLPTYNEQFF. The CDR3 coding sequence is TGTGCCAGCAGTTTTGGCCTACCCACCTACAATGAGCAGTTCTTC.